One sample yielded the 26 T cell receptor beta chains listed below, sequenced in a study of OX40 agonist ivuxolimab in advanced cancers. TCRdb's copy holds only in-frame clones and misses some; the assay was immunoSEQ multiplex PCR. The sample has approximately 84,000 clones, 86% seen once. The specimen comprised CD4+ or CD8+ T cells sorted from blood, sampled in a trial of the OX40 agonist ivuxolimab. Receptors were obtained from an adult with an advanced solid tumor such as melanoma, head and neck, liver or kidney cancer.

The chain has TRBV18 and TRBJ2-7; D gene uncertain. The CDR3 spans 14 residues. From germline, CDR1 is KGHSH and CDR2 LQKENI. Trimming pared 2 bases from V and 5 bases from J, leaving 13 bases between. The CDR3 region has the DNA TGTGCCAGCTCACCAGGTGGAGTACCCCACGAGCAGTACTTC. Translated: CASSPGGVPHEQYF. Variable domain in full (rest from reference TRBV18 and TRBJ2-7): NAGVMQNPRHLVRRRGQEARLRCSPMKGHSHVYWYRQLPEEGLKFMVYLQKENIIDESGMPKERFSAEFPKEGPSILRIQQVVRGDSAAYFCASSPGGVPHEQYFGPGTRLTVT.

A single count supports this clone. This chain uses TRBV5-4 with TRBJ2-7; 8 bases match TRBD1. The CDR3 has 15 amino acids. The trim removed 3 bases at V and 5 bases at J, leaving 10 bases unmatched. Germline CDR1 is SGHNT and CDR2 is YYREEE (reference sequence). The CDR3 protein is CASSYSGQGIDEQYF. CDR3 nucleotide sequence: TGTGCCAGCAGCTACTCAGGACAGGGCATCGACGAGCAGTACTTC.

V usage is TRBV30 and J usage is TRBJ1-1; D uncertain. The V gene's germline CDR1 is GTSNPN and CDR2 SVGIG (reference sequence). V gave up 0 bases and J gave up 3 bases, with 8 bases separating them. This CDR3 is built from 13 residues. The CDR3 nucleotides read TGTGCCTGGAGTGTACAGAGCCACACTGAAGCTTTCTTT. Translation: CAWSVQSHTEAFF. Variable domain in full (rest from reference TRBV30 and TRBJ1-1): SQTIHQWPATLVQPVGSPLSLECTVEGTSNPNLYWYRQAAGRGLQLLFYSVGIGQISSEVPQNLSASRPQDRQFILSSKKLLLSDSGFYLCAWSVQSHTEAFFGQGTRLTVV.

The chain uses TRBV2 and TRBJ2-5, with 9 bases fitting TRBD1. The J call may be faulty, since TRBJ2-7 better matches the DNA end. The germline V gene encodes CDR1 SNHLY and CDR2 FYNNEI. The CDR3 totals 15 residues. The CDR3 region is CASSPKGTGHYEQYF. Written as DNA, the CDR3 is TGTGCCAGCAGTCCTAAGGGGACAGGGCACTACGAGCAGTACTTC.

In this sample, this clone turned up a few times. This sequence joins TRBV7-2 and TRBJ2-7; TRBD1 aligns across 11 bases. V shed 2 bases, J shed 4 bases, and the junction held 4 bases outside the gene matches. The CDR3 extends over 15 amino acids. CDR1 and CDR2 from the germline V gene are SGHTA and FQGNSA. The CDR3 bases are TGTGCCAGCAGCTTAAGGGACAGGGGGTGGTACGAGCAGTACTTC. Protein: CASSLRDRGWYEQYF.

This rearrangement joins TRBV13 to TRBJ2-1; D is possibly TRBD1 (6 bases). The V gene's germline CDR1 is PRHDT and CDR2 FYEKMQ (reference sequence). This CDR3 is 15 amino acids long. The V end lost 2 bases, the J end lost 7 bases, and 15 bases lay between the germline ends. CDR3 in DNA: TGTGCCAGCAGCTTATTACAGGGCCTAGAGAATGAGCAGTTCTTC. It codes for CASSLLQGLENEQFF.

This clone has only a few counts. The chain joins TRBV6-5 to TRBJ1-2; a possible D gene is TRBD1 (5 bases). The CDR3 has 13 amino acids. V was trimmed by 1 base and J by 4 bases, leaving 7 bases between them. Germline V gives CDR1 MNHEY, CDR2 SVGAGI. The CDR3: CASSYYRIYGYTF. Here the CDR3 DNA reads TGTGCCAGCAGTTACTACAGGATCTATGGCTACACCTTC.

This sequence joins TRBV5-4 and TRBJ1-2; a possible D gene is TRBD1 (6 bases). Germline CDR1 and CDR2: SGHNT and YYREEE (reference sequence). The V end lost 4 bases, the J end lost 8 bases, and 15 bases lay between the germline ends. The CDR3 has 13 amino acids. The CDR3 here is CASSRNRGAGYTF. CDR3 DNA sequence: TGTGCCAGCAGCCGAAATCGGGGGGCCGGCTACACCTTC.

The rearrangement links TRBV30 to TRBJ1-5; TRBD1 might be the D (6 bases). Looked up from germline, CDR1 is GTSNPN and CDR2 is SVGIG (reference sequence). Trimming took off 1 base at V and 6 bases at J, with 16 bases between the two ends. The CDR3 runs 15 residues. In DNA form, the CDR3 reads TGTGCCTGGAGTGGGGAGCTGGGGGCAGGTCAGCCCCAGCATTTT. This gives the protein CAWSGELGAGQPQHF.

The gene calls are TRBV28 and TRBJ2-3; possible D gene TRBD2, 7 bases. V lost 6 bases to trimming and J lost 3 bases, with 22 bases between them. Looked up from germline, CDR1 is MDHEN and CDR2 is SYDVKM. The CDR3 length is 17 residues. The CDR3 DNA is TGTGCCAGCAGATTAGGGGGGGTAACTAGTCGTACAGATACGCAGTATTTT. This encodes CASRLGGVTSRTDTQYF.

V is TRBV29-1 and J is TRBJ2-7; 9 positions match TRBD1. The CDR3 sequence is 12 residues long. V was pared by 4 bases and J by 2 bases, with 0 bases of the junction left unmatched. Germline CDR1 is SQVTM and CDR2 is ANQGSEA. Written as DNA, the CDR3 is TGCAGCGTTGGGGACAGGGCCTACGAGCAGTACTTC. It yields the protein CSVGDRAYEQYF.

The V call is TRBV19, the J call TRBJ1-2; 10 nucleotides agree with TRBD1. The J segment lost 4 bases and the V segment lost 6 bases, leaving 8 bases of the junction unmatched. Germline values: CDR1 LNHDA, CDR2 SQIVND (reference sequence). The CDR3 has 15 residues. This CDR3 reads CASRADRGRGYGYTF. For the CDR3, the DNA is TGTGCCAGTAGGGCCGACAGGGGGCGAGGCTATGGCTACACCTTC.

The rearrangement uses TRBV4-2 and TRBJ2-1; tentatively, D is TRBD1 or TRBD2 (6 bases each). The CDR3 runs to 14 residues. From germline, CDR1 is LGHNA and CDR2 YNFKEQ. Trimming took 8 bases from V and 4 from J, leaving 15 bases between them. CDR3 amino acids: CASSEEGGYNEQFF. The CDR3 DNA is TGTGCCAGCTCAGAGGAGGGGGGATACAATGAGCAGTTCTTC.

This chain connects TRBV2 to TRBJ1-4; perhaps TRBD1 as D (5 bases). The CDR3 totals 16 residues. CDR1 is SNHLY, CDR2 FYNNEI, per germline. Deletions cut 8 bases from V and 2 bases from J, with 18 bases between. The CDR3 DNA reads as TGTGCCAGCCGCGTCCGGGGGGTTGGTACTAATGAAAAACTGTTTTTT. Amino acid sequence: CASRVRGVGTNEKLFF.

The chain recombines TRBV5-8 with TRBJ1-5; TRBD1 aligns across 8 bases. From germline, CDR1 is SGHTS and CDR2 YDEGEE. This CDR3 region has 16 residues. J was trimmed by 3 bases and V by 4 bases; bases with no gene match: 9. The CDR3 loop is CASSLWTGQVNQPQHF. CDR3 bases: TGTGCCAGCAGCCTCTGGACAGGGCAGGTCAATCAGCCCCAGCATTTT.

The chain carries TRBV2 and TRBJ2-3, with 9 bases identical to TRBD1. The ends lost 2 bases at V and 2 bases at J; junction bases unmatched: 14. Germline CDR1 SNHLY, CDR2 FYNNEI. This CDR3 has 19 amino acids. CDR3 protein: CASSEKSKGTGLDTDTQYF. The CDR3 DNA reads TGTGCCAGCAGTGAAAAGTCAAAAGGGACAGGGCTTGACACAGATACGCAGTATTTT.

This clone appeared a few times. The chain combines TRBV19 with TRBJ1-1; 7 bases align to TRBD1. V shed 4 bases and J 7 bases; nucleotides not matched to a gene: 6. The CDR3 has 13 residues. Germline CDR1 is LNHDA and CDR2 is SQIVND (reference sequence). The CDR3 loop reads CASSKTGLGEAFF. DNA for the CDR3: TGTGCCAGTAGTAAGACAGGGCTTGGTGAAGCTTTCTTT.

This clone was found once. The rearrangement links TRBV6-1 to TRBJ2-3; 8 positions match TRBD2. V shed 5 bases and J 6 bases; nucleotides not matched to a gene: 10. Germline assignment: CDR1 MNHNS and CDR2 SASEGT. This CDR3 is 15 amino acids long. The CDR3 is CASSSRGGEDDTQYF. In nucleotides, the CDR3 is TGTGCCAGCAGTAGTCGGGGGGGCGAAGACGATACGCAGTATTTT.

The chain is built from TRBV19 and TRBJ2-7; 9 bases are a match to TRBD1. J gave up 3 bases and V 4 bases, and 7 bases lay outside the gene matches. The CDR3 spans 15 residues. Per germline, CDR1 LNHDA and CDR2 SQIVND (reference sequence). The CDR3 here is CASSNQGTGFYEQYF. The CDR3 nucleotides are TGTGCCAGTAGTAACCAGGGGACAGGGTTCTACGAGCAGTACTTC.

The chain is built from TRBV20-1 and TRBJ2-7; D not certain. The CDR3 spans 11 residues. V gave up 3 bases and J gave up 9 bases, with 12 bases separating them. The germline CDR1 and CDR2 sequences are DFQATT and SNEGSKA (reference sequence). CDR3 in amino acids: CSARSPGGQYF. DNA for the CDR3: TGCAGTGCTAGGTCCCCCGGCGGGCAGTACTTC.

This clone was counted a few times. This chain connects TRBV7-6 to TRBJ1-1, with D unresolved. CDR3 length: 13 amino acids. Per germline, CDR1 SGHVS and CDR2 FNYEAQ. V lost 2 bases, J lost 3 bases, and 7 bases lay in between. DNA for the CDR3: TGTGCCAGCAGCTTATACGAACACACTGAAGCTTTCTTT. Translation gives CASSLYEHTEAFF.

This clone was seen a handful of times. The V call is TRBV7-3, the J call TRBJ1-1; D is unresolved. The V end lost 6 bases, the J end lost 4 bases, and 12 bases lay between the germline ends. Germline CDR1 reads SGHTA; CDR2 reads FQGTGA. The CDR3 covers 13 residues. The CDR3 sequence is CASRKEWGTEAFF. In DNA, the CDR3 is TGTGCCAGCAGAAAAGAGTGGGGCACTGAAGCTTTCTTT.

The chain recombines TRBV5-1 with TRBJ2-5, with D hard to call. The CDR3 has 15 residues. Between the trimmed V and J ends, which lost 0 bases and 2 bases, there was a span of 11 bases. Germline lookup yields CDR1 SGHRS and CDR2 YFSETQ. CDR3 residues: CASSLGASPQETQYF. Written as DNA, the CDR3 is TGCGCCAGCAGCTTGGGAGCATCGCCTCAAGAGACCCAGTACTTC.

This clone showed up just once. The chain has TRBV7-2 and TRBJ1-4; the match to TRBD1 covers 8 bases. The CDR3 is 15 residues long. From germline, CDR1 is SGHTA and CDR2 FQGNSA. The junction had 5 bases not matched to a gene; V was cut back by 1 base and J by 7 bases. The CDR3 DNA is TGTGCCAGCAGCTTAGTTCAGGGGGCGGGTGAAAAACTGTTTTTT. Protein sequence: CASSLVQGAGEKLFF. The variable domain in full, with the rest retrieved from reference TRBV7-2 and TRBJ1-4, is GAGVSQSPSNKVTEKGKDVELRCDPISGHTALYWYRQSLGQGLEFLIYFQGNSAPDKSGLPSDRFSAERTGGSVSTLTIQRTQQEDSAVYLCASSLVQGAGEKLFFGSGTQLSVL.

This chain joins TRBV6-1 and TRBJ1-4; no reliable D call. The V end lost 3 bases, the J end lost 7 bases, and 12 bases lay between the germline ends. The CDR3 sequence is 14 residues long. CDR1 MNHNS and CDR2 SASEGT come from the germline V gene. CDR3 nucleotides: TGTGCCAGCAGTGAGGGGTGGAGTGGTGAAAAACTGTTTTTT. It encodes CASSEGWSGEKLFF.

The genes are TRBV4-1 and TRBJ1-2; 11 nucleotides agree with TRBD1. Germline V gives CDR1 MGHRA, CDR2 YSYEKL. The V and J ends lost 0 bases and 7 bases, in that order; junction bases with no gene match: 4. This CDR3 contains 15 residues. Written as DNA, the CDR3 is TGCGCCAGCAGCCAAGATAGGACAGGGGGCAGTGGCTACACCTTC. Amino acids: CASSQDRTGGSGYTF.